This entry is about one T cell receptor beta chain. The record originates from a study of blood T cell repertoires in COVID-19. Per the authors' pipeline: From reference gene primer amplification, estimates of nucleated cell counts were derived. The protocol was immunoSEQ multiplex PCR, while the TCRdb copy is restricted to in-frame clones and leaves out a portion. Clone size and V and J calls were adopted from that table, with D and trimming inferred from the DNA. Of around 200,000 clones listed, 65% to 85% are singletons. After removal of 5 bases from V and 6 bases from J, the junction contained 10 bases not matched to a gene. The CDR3 is 16 amino acids. The V gene's germline CDR1 is SGHTA and CDR2 FQGNSA. Seattle participants joined during active infection and were tracked over time.

The genes are TRBV7-2 and TRBJ1-2; 12 bases are a match to TRBD1. The source material was peripheral blood. The sequence derives from a woman aged 40 to 49 with COVID-19, enrolled during active disease. The chain's CDR3 is CASSPPGTGGANGYTF. For the CDR3, the DNA is TGTGCCAGCAGCCCCCCCGGGACAGGGGGCGCTAATGGCTACACCTTC.